The 29 T cell receptor beta chains reported below all come from one sample, sequenced in a study of T-cell memory formation after mild COVID-19. TCRdb re-called the 5' RACE reads with MiXCR, one entry per CDR3 protein. The profile shows almost 350,000 distinct CDR3 sequences, 20% to 25% of them singletons. The sample comprised PBMCs or a T cell subset sorted from them (not recorded which). All receptors come from a young man who had mild COVID-19 (a few samples of this study predate the infection). Cell type and time point are not known.

This clonotype was seen a few times. The rearrangement joins TRBV24-1 to TRBJ2-1; 10 bases are shared with TRBD1. The CDR3 loop spans 16 amino acids. After removal of 5 bases from V and 2 bases from J, the junction contained 5 bases not matched to a gene. CDR1 is KGHDR and CDR2 is SFDVKD in the germline V gene. CDR3 sequence reads: CATSGRQGATYNEQFF. For the CDR3, the DNA is TGTGCCACCAGTGGAAGACAGGGGGCTACCTACAATGAGCAGTTCTTC.

This clonotype has just a few counts. V gene TRBV7-2 combines with J gene TRBJ1-2; 9 positions match TRBD1. J gave up 7 bases and V 4 bases, and 7 bases lay outside the gene matches. Germline CDR1 and CDR2: SGHTA and FQGNSA. CDR3 length: 14 amino acids. Here the CDR3 reads CASSYDRGTLGYTF. CDR3 nucleotide sequence: TGTGCCAGCAGCTACGACAGGGGGACGCTTGGCTACACCTTC.

J is TRBJ1-2 and V is TRBV5-1; no firm D call. The CDR3 extends over 13 amino acids. CDR1 SGHRS and CDR2 YFSETQ come from the germline V gene. V was shortened by 5 bases and J by 3 bases, with 11 bases between the two germline ends. The CDR3 nucleotides read TGCGCCAGCAGTCCTAGTTCGGACTATGGCTACACCTTC. Encoded protein: CASSPSSDYGYTF. The variable domain in full, completed from reference TRBV5-1 and TRBJ1-2, reads KAGVTQTPRYLIKTRGQQVTLSCSPISGHRSVSWYQQTPGQGLQFLFEYFSETQRNKGNFPGRFSGRQFSNSRSEMNVSTLELGDSALYLCASSPSSDYGYTFGSGTRLTVV.

There are many counts of this clonotype. This sequence joins TRBV3-1 and TRBJ1-1; D not certain. V was pared by 4 bases and J by 3 bases, with 9 bases between. This CDR3 is built from 13 residues. CDR1 is LGHDT and CDR2 is YNNKEL in the germline V gene (reference sequence). The CDR3 is CASSRNDDTEAFF. In DNA, the CDR3 is TGTGCCAGCAGCCGGAATGATGACACTGAAGCTTTCTTT.

The chain combines TRBV6-5 with TRBJ1-1; no firm D call. Looked up from germline, CDR1 is MNHEY and CDR2 is SVGAGI. V was clipped by 8 bases and J by 4 bases, with 14 bases between them. The CDR3 has 13 amino acids. The CDR3 sequence: CASGSLTLTEAFF. In nucleotides, the CDR3 is TGTGCCAGCGGTAGTCTGACTCTCACTGAAGCTTTCTTT.

This clonotype was found a few times. The chain is built from TRBV21-1 and TRBJ2-7; the table calls TRBD1, which could not be checked here. TRBV21-1 is a pseudogene segment. CDR3 length: 13 amino acids. DNA for the CDR3: TGTGCCAGCAGCAAAACAGGGTTGGAAGAGCAGTACGTC. It yields the protein CASSKTGLEEQYV.

The chain has TRBV5-8 and TRBJ2-5; D gene ambiguous. V gave up 6 bases and J gave up 3 bases, with 9 bases separating them. The germline V gene has CDR1 SGHTS and CDR2 YDEGEE. The CDR3 extends over 12 amino acids. The CDR3 bases are TGTGCCAGCACTTGGGCAGAAGAGACCCAGTACTTC. Translation: CASTWAEETQYF.

The sample holds a few counts of this clonotype. The chain combines TRBV12-3 or TRBV12-4 with TRBJ1-1; D is ambiguous. The V and J ends lost 3 bases and 4 bases respectively, with 21 bases between them. The CDR3 consists of 17 residues. The CDR3, as DNA: TGTGCCAGCAGTTTGTTACGGCTGAGCCCCTCGGGCACTGAAGCTTTCTTT. This translates into CASSLLRLSPSGTEAFF.

The V gene is TRBV19, the J gene TRBJ2-2; 7 bases match TRBD1. V gave up 6 bases and J gave up 7 bases; unmatched junction bases: 5. This CDR3 is 13 amino acids long. Germline V gives CDR1 LNHDA, CDR2 SQIVND (reference sequence). The CDR3, as DNA: TGTGCCAGTAGCCTACAGGGGAACGGGGAGCTGTTTTTT. It encodes CASSLQGNGELFF.

V and J are TRBV10-3 and TRBJ1-2, with 8 nucleotides matching TRBD1. There are 14 residues in the CDR3. CDR1 and CDR2 from the germline V gene are ENHRY and SYGVKD. V trimming: 6 bases; J trimming: 4 bases; junction bases outside the gene matches: 7. CDR3 nucleotide sequence: TGTGCCATCAGGGACAGGGAAGGGGCCTATGGCTACACCTTC. Residues: CAIRDREGAYGYTF.

CDR3 DNA sequence: TGCGCCAGCAGCCAAAGACAGGGAGGGTATGGCTACACCTTC. It specifies CASSQRQGGYGYTF. This chain uses TRBV4-1 with TRBJ1-2, with 7 bases lining up with TRBD1. V dropped 2 bases and J dropped 5; count of bases not matched to a gene: 5. The CDR3 totals 14 residues. CDR1 is MGHRA, CDR2 YSYEKL, per germline.

The chain combines TRBV6-2 or TRBV6-3 with TRBJ1-6, with a tentative D call TRBD1 (5 bases). The CDR3 runs to 12 residues. With 8 bases removed from V and 10 bases from J, the gap between germline ends came to 12 bases. Germline CDR1 is MNHEY and CDR2 is SVGEGT. The CDR3 protein is CASHRIRSPLHF. As DNA, the CDR3 is TGTGCCAGCCACAGGATCCGATCACCCCTCCACTTT.

The table lists this clonotype with a few counts. This rearrangement joins TRBV9 to TRBJ2-1, with TRBD2 matching 9 bases. The CDR3 length is 14 residues. V lost 3 bases and J lost 6; bases outside the gene matches: 4. Per germline, CDR1 SGDLS and CDR2 YYNGEE. DNA of the CDR3: TGTGCCAGCAGCGAGAGCGGGGGGCTCAATGAGCAGTTCTTC. It translates to CASSESGGLNEQFF.

This chain links TRBV4-1 with TRBJ2-1, with 8 bases fitting TRBD2. J was trimmed by 5 bases and V by 8 bases; bases with no gene match: 2. Per germline, CDR1 MGHRA and CDR2 YSYEKL. This CDR3 spans 12 amino acids. The CDR3 reads CASGLANNEQFF. CDR3 sequence (DNA): TGCGCCAGCGGACTAGCTAACAATGAGCAGTTCTTC.

The chain joins TRBV5-1 to TRBJ2-2; 7 nucleotides match TRBD1. The germline V gene has CDR1 SGHRS and CDR2 YFSETQ. V gave up 3 bases and J gave up 1 base; unmatched junction bases: 6. The CDR3 sequence is 16 residues long. CDR3 residues: CASSSDRVRNTGELFF. The DNA for the CDR3 is TGCGCCAGCAGCTCTGACAGGGTGCGGAACACCGGGGAGCTGTTTTTT.

The CDR3 bases are TGTGCCAGCAGCGCCACTAGCGGGGGGGACAACACCGGGGAGCTGTTTTTT. Amino acid sequence: CASSATSGGDNTGELFF. The gene calls are TRBV7-2 and TRBJ2-2; 13 nucleotides align to TRBD2. The CDR3 contains 17 residues. Germline V gene data show CDR1 as SGHTA and CDR2 as FQGNSA. V shed 5 bases and J 2 bases; nucleotides not matched to a gene: 5. The whole variable domain, filled in from reference TRBV7-2 and TRBJ2-2, reads GAGVSQSPSNKVTEKGKDVELRCDPISGHTALYWYRQSLGQGLEFLIYFQGNSAPDKSGLPSDRFSAERTGGSVSTLTIQRTQQEDSAVYLCASSATSGGDNTGELFFGEGSRLTVL.

This clonotype was recorded a few times. The J gene is TRBJ2-3, the V gene TRBV7-6, with D possibly being TRBD2 (5 bases). The CDR3 totals 16 residues. V was pared by 5 bases and J by 4 bases, with 19 bases between. Germline V gene data show CDR1 as SGHVS and CDR2 as FNYEAQ. The CDR3 is CASSAARGWVADTQYF. CDR3 DNA sequence: TGTGCCAGCAGCGCCGCGCGCGGGTGGGTGGCAGATACGCAGTATTTT.

V usage is TRBV12-3 or TRBV12-4 and J usage is TRBJ2-1; D not certain. Trimming removed 6 bases at V and 8 bases at J, with 11 bases between. The CDR3 extends over 12 amino acids. The CDR3 sequence is CASSPSPYEQFF. The DNA for the CDR3 is TGTGCCAGCAGCCCCTCCCCCTATGAGCAGTTCTTC.

This clonotype has more than one count but fewer than ten. The J gene is TRBJ2-1, the V gene TRBV7-6, with D maybe TRBD2 (6 bases). The ends were cut back, 5 bases at V and 7 bases at J, with 15 bases in the middle. From germline, CDR1 is SGHVS and CDR2 FNYEAQ. This CDR3 has 14 residues. CDR3 in amino acids: CASSPRYGGNEQFF. Written as DNA, the CDR3 is TGTGCCAGCAGCCCCAGGTATGGAGGGAATGAGCAGTTCTTC.

This rearrangement joins TRBV6-5 to TRBJ2-5, with 12 positions matching TRBD2. The CDR3 is made up of 16 amino acids. Germline trimming cut 6 bases from V and 4 bases from J; bases unmatched to any gene: 9. Germline V CDR1 and CDR2: MNHEY, SVGAGI. CDR3 protein: CASSPGLAGFLETQYF. For the CDR3, the DNA is TGTGCCAGCAGCCCTGGACTAGCGGGGTTCCTAGAGACCCAGTACTTC.

The chain has TRBV2 and TRBJ1-2; 7 nucleotides agree with TRBD1. This CDR3 is 15 amino acids long. Germline assignment: CDR1 SNHLY and CDR2 FYNNEI. V dropped 1 base and J dropped 4; count of bases not matched to a gene: 6. The CDR3 DNA is TGTGCCAGCAGTGAAGGGGCAGGGGGAGTCTATGGCTACACCTTC. Its translation: CASSEGAGGVYGYTF.

This clonotype was found a few times. DNA for the CDR3: TGTGCCAGCACCGTAGCGGGGGGTGCCTACGAGCAGTACTTC. Translated: CASTVAGGAYEQYF. The V call is TRBV11-2, the J call TRBJ2-7; 10 nucleotides line up with TRBD2. Trimming removed 7 bases from V and 2 bases from J; junction bases left unmatched: 5. The germline CDR1 and CDR2 sequences are SGHAT and FQNNGV. CDR3 size: 14 residues.

Note on this clonotype: At one end, the junction sequence differs from germline, possibly due to a read error. DNA for the CDR3: TGTGCCAGCAGCTTAATTCCATTTCTCCTCTTC. Protein: CASSLIPFLLF. The V and J genes are TRBV7-9 and TRBJ2-7; D is unclear. This CDR3 contains 11 residues. CDR1 is SEHNR, CDR2 FQNEAQ, per germline (reference sequence).

This clonotype was seen only a few times. The chain employs TRBV7-2 and TRBJ2-7, with D perhaps given as TRBD1 or TRBD2 (5 bases each). The V gene's germline CDR1 is SGHTA and CDR2 FQGNSA. The CDR3 sequence is 16 residues long. The V end lost 4 bases, the J end lost 0 bases, and 16 bases lay between the germline ends. The CDR3 here is CASSSSRGPHSYEQYV. The CDR3 DNA is TGTGCCAGCAGCTCCTCCCGGGGCCCTCACTCCTACGAGCAGTACGTC.

This clonotype has a count of ten or more. V usage is TRBV9 and J usage is TRBJ2-7; the match to TRBD1 covers 7 bases. The germline V gene has CDR1 SGDLS and CDR2 YYNGEE. The CDR3 has 12 residues. The ends lost 8 bases at V and 1 base at J; junction bases unmatched: 3. CDR3 protein: CARQGPSYEQYF. CDR3 sequence (DNA): TGTGCCAGACAGGGGCCTTCCTACGAGCAGTACTTC.

The table lists this clonotype with a few counts. The V call is TRBV7-9, the J call TRBJ2-2; the D is unclear. Trimming stripped 5 bases from V and 0 bases from J, with 7 bases between. The CDR3 contains 14 residues. Germline assignment: CDR1 SEHNR and CDR2 FQNEAQ (reference sequence). CDR3 loop: CASSPHANTGELFF. The DNA of the CDR3 is TGTGCCAGCAGCCCCCACGCGAACACCGGGGAGCTGTTTTTT.

The chain carries TRBV7-6 and TRBJ1-2; D unresolved. In germline, CDR1 is SGHVS, CDR2 FNYEAQ. V lost 5 bases to trimming and J lost 8 bases, with 15 bases between them. CDR3 length: 13 amino acids. CDR3 in amino acids: CASSPEVLDGYTF. In nucleotides, the CDR3 is TGTGCCAGCAGCCCGGAGGTCTTGGACGGCTACACCTTC. The complete variable domain, with remaining parts taken from reference TRBV7-6 and TRBJ1-2, reads GAGVSQSPRYKVTKRGQDVALRCDPISGHVSLYWYRQALGQGPEFLTYFNYEAQQDKSGLPNDRFSAERPEGSISTLTIQRTEQRDSAMYRCASSPEVLDGYTFGSGTRLTVV.

The J gene is TRBJ2-1, the V gene TRBV7-2; D gene unclear. Trimming took off 4 bases at V and 4 bases at J, with 17 bases between the two ends. The V gene's germline CDR1 is SGHTA and CDR2 FQGNSA. The CDR3 is made up of 16 amino acids. CDR3 sequence: CASSSNLRGAYNEQFF. The CDR3 coding sequence is TGTGCCAGCAGCTCCAACCTAAGAGGCGCATACAATGAGCAGTTCTTC.

This clonotype has at least ten counts. V gene TRBV18 combines with J gene TRBJ2-5, with TRBD1 identical over 8 bases. V trimming: 5 bases; J trimming: 5 bases; junction bases outside the gene matches: 4. The CDR3 runs to 13 residues. From germline, CDR1 is KGHSH and CDR2 LQKENI. The chain's CDR3 is CASSTNRGETQYF. CDR3 coding DNA: TGTGCCAGCTCAACAAACAGGGGGGAGACCCAGTACTTC.